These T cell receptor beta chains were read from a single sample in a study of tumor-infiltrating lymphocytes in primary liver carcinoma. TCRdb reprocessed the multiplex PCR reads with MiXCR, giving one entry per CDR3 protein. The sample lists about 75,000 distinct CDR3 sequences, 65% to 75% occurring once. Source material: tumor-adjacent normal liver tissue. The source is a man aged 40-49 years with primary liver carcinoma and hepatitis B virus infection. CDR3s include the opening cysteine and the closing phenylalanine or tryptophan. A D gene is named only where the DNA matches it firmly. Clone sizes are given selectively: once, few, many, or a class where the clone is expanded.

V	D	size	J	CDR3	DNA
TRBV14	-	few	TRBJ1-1	CTSSQDQGPYPAFF	TGTACCAGCAGCCAAGATCAGGGCCCTTACCCAGCTTTCTTT
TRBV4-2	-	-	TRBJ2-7	CASREGLSSYEQYF	TGTGCCAGCAGGGAAGGCTTGAGTTCCTACGAACAGTACTTC
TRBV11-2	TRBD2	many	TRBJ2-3	CASSLISGRAAPLAQYF	TGTGCCAGCAGCTTAATAAGCGGGAGGGCCGCCCCCCTCGCGCAGTATTTT
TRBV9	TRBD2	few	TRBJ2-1	CASSVTAGAAYNEQFF	TGTGCCAGCAGCGTCACTGCGGGAGCAGCTTACAATGAGCAGTTCTTC
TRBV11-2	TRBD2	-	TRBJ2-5	CASSLAAGGARVQEAQYF	TGTGCCAGCAGCTTAGCAGCGGGAGGTGCCCGGGTCCAAGAGGCGCAGTACTTC
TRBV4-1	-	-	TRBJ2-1	CASSQRFGEQFF	TGCGCCAGCAGCCAAAGGTTTGGTGAACAGTTCTTC
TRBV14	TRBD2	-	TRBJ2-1	CGSSAVAGWVNNEQFF	TGTGGTAGCAGTGCCGTAGCGGGATGGGTAAACAATGAGCAGTTCTTC
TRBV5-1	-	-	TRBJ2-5	CASSLVPARSVEIQYF	TGCGCCAGCAGCTTGGTTCCAGCAAGATCGGTGGAGATCCAGTACTTC
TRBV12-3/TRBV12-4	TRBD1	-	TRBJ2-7	CASSMRTGGSYEQYF	TGTGCCAGCAGTATGAGGACAGGGGGGTCCTACGAGCAGTATTTC
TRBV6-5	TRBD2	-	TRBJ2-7	CASNLLSGSLAYEKYF	TGTGCCAGCAATCTCCTTAGCGGGAGCTTAGCCTACGAGAAATACTTC
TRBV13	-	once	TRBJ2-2	CANTFNEFGTGELFF	TGTGCCAACACCTTCAATGAGTTTGGCACCGGGGAGCTGTTTTTT
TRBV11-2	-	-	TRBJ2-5	CASSLARLALGKKGTRYF	TGTGCCAGCAGCCTAGCGAGGCTAGCCCTGGGAAAAAAAGGGACCCGGTACTTC
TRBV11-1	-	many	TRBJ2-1	CASSLGGGANEQFF	TGTGCCAGCAGCTTGGGAGGGGGAGCCAATGAGCAGTTCTTC
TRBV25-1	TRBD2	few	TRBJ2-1	CVSKAGGSYNEQFF	TGTGTCAGTAAAGCGGGAGGCTCCTACAATGAGCAGTTCTTC
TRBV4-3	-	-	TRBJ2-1	CASSPNKGREQLF	TGCGCCAGCAGCCCCAACAAGGGGCGCGAGCAGCTCTTC
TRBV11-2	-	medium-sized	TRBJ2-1	CASSPVDGSVYNEQFF	TGTGCCAGCAGCCCAGTAGACGGGTCAGTCTACAATGAGCAGTTCTTC
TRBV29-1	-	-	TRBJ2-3	CSAEEGVADTQYF	TGCAGCGCTGAGGAAGGGGTGGCAGATACGCAGTATTTT
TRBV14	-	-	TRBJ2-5	CASSQDMSSGWTQYF	TGTGCCAGCAGCCAGGATATGAGTTCTGGTTGGACCCAGTACTTC
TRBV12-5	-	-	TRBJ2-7	CASEGTGSYEEHF	TGTGCCAGTGAAGGGACCGGTTCCTACGAGGAGCACTTC
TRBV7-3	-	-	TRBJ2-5	CADSPRLGETRYF	TGTGCCGACAGCCCGCGGCTAGGCGAGACCCGGTACTTC
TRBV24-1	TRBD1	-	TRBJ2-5	CATSDPTGGRETQYF	TGTGCCACCAGTGATCCCACAGGGGGCCGTGAGACCCAGTACTTC
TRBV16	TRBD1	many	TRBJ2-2	CASSPTGGTGELFF	TGTGCCAGCAGCCCGACAGGGGGCACCGGGGAGCTGTTTTTT
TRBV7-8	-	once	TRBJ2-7	CASSTQARMNSYVQYF	TGTGCCAGCAGCACTCAAGCCAGGATGAACTCCTACGTGCAGTACTTC
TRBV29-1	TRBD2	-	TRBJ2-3	CSVATSGRGETQYF	TGCAGCGTCGCGACTAGCGGGAGGGGGGAAACGCAGTATTTT